The 12 T cell receptor beta chains below all came from one sample that was sequenced in a study of CD8 T cells in Susac syndrome. With random hexamers, reverse transcription was performed on roughly 0.5 to 1 ug of RNA. MiXCR, applied by TCRdb to the immunoSEQ multiplex PCR reads, yields one record per CDR3 protein. This table has about 200,000 distinct CDR3 sequences, 85% to 95% appearing once. Sample: CD4+ T cells from PBMCs. These receptor sequences come from a human donor in good health.

For the CDR3, the DNA is TGTGCCATCAGTGATCAAGGGAGTGAGCAGTTCTTC. As protein: CAISDQGSEQFF. V and J are TRBV10-3 and TRBJ2-1; possibly TRBD2 for D (5 bases). V lost 3 bases and J 9 bases, leaving 9 bases between the germline ends. CDR1 is ENHRY, CDR2 SYGVKD, per germline. There are 12 residues in the CDR3.

The chain recombines TRBV20-1 with TRBJ2-1; TRBD1 agrees at 7 bases. CDR3 size: 14 residues. J lost 4 bases, V lost 0 bases, and 3 bases had no gene match. Germline lookup yields CDR1 DFQATT and CDR2 SNEGSKA (reference sequence). CDR3 bases: TGCAGTGCTAGAGAAACGACAGGGTACAATGAGCAGTTCTTC. It is translated as CSARETTGYNEQFF.

The rearrangement uses TRBV3-1 and TRBJ2-7, with D uncertain. Germline V gene lookup returns CDR1 LGHDT and CDR2 YNNKEL (reference sequence). The CDR3 totals 12 residues. V shed 1 base and J shed 4 bases, with 5 bases lying between them. CDR3: CASSQALYEQYF. For the CDR3, the DNA is TGTGCCAGCAGCCAAGCGCTTTACGAGCAGTACTTC.

The chain uses TRBV29-1 and TRBJ1-5; D is perhaps TRBD1 (5 bases). CDR1 is SQVTM and CDR2 is ANQGSEA in the germline V gene. Trimming took off 2 bases at V and 9 bases at J, with 11 bases between the two ends. CDR3 length: 12 residues. This CDR3 reads CSVEYVGGPQHF. In DNA, the CDR3 is TGCAGCGTTGAATACGTCGGGGGGCCCCAGCATTTT.

The V call is TRBV18, the J call TRBJ1-1; D is perhaps TRBD1 (6 bases). V was trimmed by 2 bases and J by 1 base, leaving 14 bases between them. Germline assignment: CDR1 KGHSH and CDR2 LQKENI. The CDR3 runs to 16 residues. This CDR3 reads CASSPYRERTNTEAFF. CDR3 DNA sequence: TGTGCCAGCTCACCATACAGGGAGAGGACGAACACTGAAGCTTTCTTT.

This clonotype was seen just once. The chain links TRBV2 to TRBJ1-3, with D uncertain. The CDR3 has 14 residues. Germline V gives CDR1 SNHLY, CDR2 FYNNEI. The V gene lost 9 bases and the J gene lost 4 bases, with 16 bases spanning the gap. This CDR3 reads CARDGTLSGNTIYF. The CDR3, as DNA: TGTGCCAGAGACGGTACTCTTTCGGGAAACACCATATATTTT.

The CDR3 sequence: CASSSGRRWEDSPLHF. In DNA, the CDR3 is TGTGCCAGCAGTTCCGGCAGGCGTTGGGAGGATTCACCCCTCCACTTT. V usage is TRBV27 and J usage is TRBJ1-6, with D hard to call. Germline V CDR1 and CDR2: MNHEY, SMNVEV (reference sequence). This CDR3 region has 16 residues. V shed 4 bases and J shed 8 bases, with 18 bases lying between them.

The chain uses TRBV20-1 and TRBJ1-2; no clear D gene. The V gene lost 3 bases and the J gene lost 5 bases, with 7 bases spanning the gap. Germline V gene sequence: CDR1 DFQATT, CDR2 SNEGSKA (reference sequence). This CDR3 is built from 11 residues. CDR3 sequence reads: CSASTRYGYTF. DNA of the CDR3: TGCAGTGCTAGTACGAGGTATGGCTACACCTTC.

This sequence joins TRBV12-3 or TRBV12-4 and TRBJ2-5, with 7 bases matching TRBD1. This CDR3 has 14 residues. V shed 5 bases, J shed 3 bases, and the junction held 6 bases outside the gene matches. The CDR3 reads CASSAHGTEETQYF. CDR3 DNA: TGTGCCAGCAGTGCCCACGGGACAGAAGAGACCCAGTACTTC.

CDR3 coding DNA: TGTGCCAGCGCACGACCGGGGGGGCGAGAACTCAACTATGGCTACACCTTC. Translated: CASARPGGRELNYGYTF. The chain recombines TRBV13 with TRBJ1-2, with TRBD1 as a possible D gene (6 bases). This CDR3 has 17 amino acids. Deletions cut 8 bases from V and 2 bases from J, with 24 bases between. Looked up from germline, CDR1 is PRHDT and CDR2 is FYEKMQ (reference sequence).

V is TRBV27 and J is TRBJ1-6; 9 bases are shared with TRBD1. This CDR3 has 16 amino acids. CDR1 and CDR2 (germline): MNHEY, SMNVEV (reference sequence). J was trimmed by 9 bases and V by 0 bases; bases with no gene match: 6. CDR3 region: CASSLSTGGRGSPLHF. The CDR3 DNA reads as TGTGCCAGCAGTTTATCCACAGGGGGCAGAGGTTCACCCCTCCACTTT.

The chain uses TRBV2 and TRBJ2-1; D possibly matches TRBD1 or TRBD2 (5 bases each). The CDR3 runs to 14 residues. Looked up from germline, CDR1 is SNHLY and CDR2 is FYNNEI. Trimming shortened V by 7 bases and J by 1 base, and 11 bases separated the two germline ends. The CDR3 DNA reads as TGTGCCAGCACTGAGGGACGGTCCTACAATGAGCAGTTCTTC. This sequence encodes CASTEGRSYNEQFF.